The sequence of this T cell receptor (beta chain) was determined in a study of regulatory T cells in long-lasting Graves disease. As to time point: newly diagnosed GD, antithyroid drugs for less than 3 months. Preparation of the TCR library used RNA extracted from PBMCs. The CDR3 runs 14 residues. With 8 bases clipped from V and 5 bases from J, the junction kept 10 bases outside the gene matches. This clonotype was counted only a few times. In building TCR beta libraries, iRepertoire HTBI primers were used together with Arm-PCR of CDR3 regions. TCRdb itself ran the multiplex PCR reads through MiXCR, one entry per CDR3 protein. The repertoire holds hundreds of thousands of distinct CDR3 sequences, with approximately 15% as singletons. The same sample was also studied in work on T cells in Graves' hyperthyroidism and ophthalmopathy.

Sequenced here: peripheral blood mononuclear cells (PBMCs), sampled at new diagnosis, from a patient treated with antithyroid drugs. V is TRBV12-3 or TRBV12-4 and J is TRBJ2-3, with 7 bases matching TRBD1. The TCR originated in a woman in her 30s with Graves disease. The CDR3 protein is CASLDRASRDTQYF. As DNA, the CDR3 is TGTGCCAGCCTAGACAGGGCGAGTAGAGATACGCAGTATTTT.